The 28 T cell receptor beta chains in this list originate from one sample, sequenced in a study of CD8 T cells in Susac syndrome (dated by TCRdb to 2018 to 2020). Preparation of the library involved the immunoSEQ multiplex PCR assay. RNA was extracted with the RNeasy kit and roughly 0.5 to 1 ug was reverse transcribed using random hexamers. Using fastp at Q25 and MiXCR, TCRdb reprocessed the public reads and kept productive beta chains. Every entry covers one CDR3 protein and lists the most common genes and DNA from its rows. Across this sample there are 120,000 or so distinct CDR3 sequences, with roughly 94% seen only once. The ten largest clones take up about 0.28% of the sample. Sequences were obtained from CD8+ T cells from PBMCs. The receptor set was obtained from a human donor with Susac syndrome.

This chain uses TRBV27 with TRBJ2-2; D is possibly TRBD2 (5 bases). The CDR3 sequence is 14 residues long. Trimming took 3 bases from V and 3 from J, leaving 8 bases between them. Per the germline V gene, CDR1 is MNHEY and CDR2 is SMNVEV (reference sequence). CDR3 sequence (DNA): TGTGCCAGCAGTTTTGGGGAGTACACCGGGGAGCTGTTTTTT. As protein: CASSFGEYTGELFF.

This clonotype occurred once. CDR3 in amino acids: CASSVRDRGNEQFF. The CDR3 bases are TGCGCCAGCAGCGTCCGGGACAGGGGAAATGAGCAGTTCTTC. J is TRBJ2-1 and V is TRBV4-1, with 10 bases identical to TRBD1. The germline V gene has CDR1 MGHRA and CDR2 YSYEKL. V trimming: 5 bases; J trimming: 7 bases; junction bases outside the gene matches: 5. The CDR3 totals 14 residues.

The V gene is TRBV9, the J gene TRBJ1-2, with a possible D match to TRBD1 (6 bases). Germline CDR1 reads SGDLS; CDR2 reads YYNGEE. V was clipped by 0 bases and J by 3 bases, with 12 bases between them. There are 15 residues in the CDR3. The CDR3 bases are TGTGCCAGCAGCGTAGCTACAGGGATCGACTATGGCTACACCTTC. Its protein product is CASSVATGIDYGYTF.

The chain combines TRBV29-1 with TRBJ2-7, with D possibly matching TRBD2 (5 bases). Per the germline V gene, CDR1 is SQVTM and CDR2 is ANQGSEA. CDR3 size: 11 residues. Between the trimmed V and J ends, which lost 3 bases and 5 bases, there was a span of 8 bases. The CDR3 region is CSVDPGNEQYF. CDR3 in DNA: TGCAGCGTTGACCCCGGGAACGAGCAGTACTTC.

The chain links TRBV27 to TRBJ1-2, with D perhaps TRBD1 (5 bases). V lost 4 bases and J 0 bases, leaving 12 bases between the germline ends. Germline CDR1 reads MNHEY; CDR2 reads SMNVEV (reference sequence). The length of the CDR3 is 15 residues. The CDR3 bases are TGTGCCAGCAGTTCCCGGGACGCAACTAACTATGGCTACACCTTC. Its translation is CASSSRDATNYGYTF.

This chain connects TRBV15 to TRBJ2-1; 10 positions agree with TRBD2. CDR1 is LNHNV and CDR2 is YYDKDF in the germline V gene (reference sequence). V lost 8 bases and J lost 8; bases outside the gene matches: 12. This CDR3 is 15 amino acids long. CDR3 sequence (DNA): TGTGCCACCGGAGTAGCGGGGGGCAAGGTCGATGAGCAGTTCTTC. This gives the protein CATGVAGGKVDEQFF.

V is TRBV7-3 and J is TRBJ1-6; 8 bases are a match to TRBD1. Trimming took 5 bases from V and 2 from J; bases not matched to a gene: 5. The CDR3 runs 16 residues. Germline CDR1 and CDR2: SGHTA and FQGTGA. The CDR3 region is CASSTYRGTYNSPLHF. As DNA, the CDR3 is TGTGCCAGCAGCACTTACAGGGGGACCTATAATTCACCCCTCCACTTT.

The CDR3 protein is CASSPPLVHLKEAFF. In DNA, the CDR3 is TGCGCCAGCAGCCCCCCTCTTGTACATCTAAAAGAAGCTTTCTTT. The rearrangement links TRBV5-1 to TRBJ1-1; no clear D. The length of the CDR3 is 15 residues. V lost 4 bases, J lost 8 bases, and 21 bases lay in between. The germline V gene encodes CDR1 SGHRS and CDR2 YFSETQ.

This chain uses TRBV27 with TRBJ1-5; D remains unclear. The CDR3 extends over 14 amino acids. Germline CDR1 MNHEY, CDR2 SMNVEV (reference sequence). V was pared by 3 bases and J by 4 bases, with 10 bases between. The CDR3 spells CASSLPGRNQPQHF. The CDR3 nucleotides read TGTGCCAGCAGTTTGCCTGGCCGGAATCAGCCCCAGCATTTT.

This CDR3 reads CATSRHPGPSSYEQYF. Here the CDR3 DNA reads TGTGCCACCAGCAGACACCCGGGCCCTAGCTCCTACGAGCAGTACTTC. The J gene is TRBJ2-7, the V gene TRBV15; D gene unclear. The CDR3 is 16 amino acids. V gave up 2 bases and J gave up 0 bases, with 14 bases separating them. From germline, CDR1 is LNHNV and CDR2 YYDKDF (reference sequence).

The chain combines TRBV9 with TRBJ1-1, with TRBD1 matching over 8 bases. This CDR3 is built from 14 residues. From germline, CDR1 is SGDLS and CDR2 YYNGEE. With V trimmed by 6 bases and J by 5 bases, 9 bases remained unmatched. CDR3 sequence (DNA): TGTGCCAGCAACCCGACAGGGGACGGGACTGAAGCTTTCTTT. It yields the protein CASNPTGDGTEAFF.

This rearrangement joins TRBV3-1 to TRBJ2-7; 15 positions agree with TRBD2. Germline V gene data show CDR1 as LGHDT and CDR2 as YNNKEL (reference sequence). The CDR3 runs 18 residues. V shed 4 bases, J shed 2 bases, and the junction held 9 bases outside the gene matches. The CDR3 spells CASSPSGTSGGFTYEQYF. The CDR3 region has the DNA TGTGCCAGCAGCCCGTCCGGGACTAGCGGGGGGTTCACCTACGAGCAGTACTTC.

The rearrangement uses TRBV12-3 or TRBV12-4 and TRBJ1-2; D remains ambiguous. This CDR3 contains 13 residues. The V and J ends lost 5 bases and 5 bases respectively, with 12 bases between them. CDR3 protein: CASSPSTSYGYTF. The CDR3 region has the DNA TGTGCCAGCAGTCCCTCGACAAGTTATGGCTACACCTTC.

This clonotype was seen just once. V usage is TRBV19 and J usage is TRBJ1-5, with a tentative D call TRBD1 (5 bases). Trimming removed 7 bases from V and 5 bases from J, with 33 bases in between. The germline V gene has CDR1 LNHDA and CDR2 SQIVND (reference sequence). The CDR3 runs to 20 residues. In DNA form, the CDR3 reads TGTGCCAGTACCCCATATGCGAGGGGCCCCCGGGGGACGGACGATCAGCCCCAGCATTTT. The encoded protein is CASTPYARGPRGTDDQPQHF.

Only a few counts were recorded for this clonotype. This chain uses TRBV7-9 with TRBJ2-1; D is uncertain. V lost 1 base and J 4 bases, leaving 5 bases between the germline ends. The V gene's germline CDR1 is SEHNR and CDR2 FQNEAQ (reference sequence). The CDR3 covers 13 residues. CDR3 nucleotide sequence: TGTGCCAGCAGCTTAGATGGGTACAATGAGCAGTTCTTC. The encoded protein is CASSLDGYNEQFF. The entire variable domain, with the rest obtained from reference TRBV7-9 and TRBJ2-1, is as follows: DTGVSQNPRHKITKRGQNVTFRCDPISEHNRLYWYRQTLGQGPEFLTYFQNEAQLEKSRLLSDRFSAERPKGSFSTLEIQRTEQGDSAMYLCASSLDGYNEQFFGPGTRLTVL.

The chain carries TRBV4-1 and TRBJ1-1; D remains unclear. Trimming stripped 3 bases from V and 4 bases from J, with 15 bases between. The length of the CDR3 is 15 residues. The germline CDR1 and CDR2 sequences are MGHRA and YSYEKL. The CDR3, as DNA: TGCGCCAGCAGCCAGACCGCCATACCCAGCACTGAAGCTTTCTTT. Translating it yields CASSQTAIPSTEAFF.

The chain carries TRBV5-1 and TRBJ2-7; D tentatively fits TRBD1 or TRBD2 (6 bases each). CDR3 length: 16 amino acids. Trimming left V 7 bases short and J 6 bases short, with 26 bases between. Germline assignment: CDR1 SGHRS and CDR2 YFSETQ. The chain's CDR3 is CASSGWMTGLSGEQYF. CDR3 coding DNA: TGCGCCAGCTCCGGATGGATGACAGGCCTTAGCGGCGAGCAGTACTTC.

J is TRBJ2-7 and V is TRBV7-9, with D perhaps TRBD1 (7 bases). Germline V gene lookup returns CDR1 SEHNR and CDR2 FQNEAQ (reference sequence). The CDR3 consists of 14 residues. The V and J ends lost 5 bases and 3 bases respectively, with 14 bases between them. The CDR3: CASSADREVYEQYF. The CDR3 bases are TGTGCCAGCAGCGCCGACAGGGAGGTCTACGAGCAGTACTTC.

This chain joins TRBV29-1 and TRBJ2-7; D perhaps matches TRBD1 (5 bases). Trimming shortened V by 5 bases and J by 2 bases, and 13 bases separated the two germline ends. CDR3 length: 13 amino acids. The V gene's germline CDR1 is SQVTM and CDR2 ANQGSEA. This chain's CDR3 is CSVNQGKTYEQYF. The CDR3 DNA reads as TGCAGCGTTAATCAGGGTAAGACCTACGAGCAGTACTTC.

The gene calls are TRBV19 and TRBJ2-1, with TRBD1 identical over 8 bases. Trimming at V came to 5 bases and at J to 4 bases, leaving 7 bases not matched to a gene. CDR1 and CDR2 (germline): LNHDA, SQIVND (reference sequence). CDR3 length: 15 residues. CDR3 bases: TGTGCCAGTAGTTTGACAGGGGATATATACAATGAGCAGTTCTTC. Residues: CASSLTGDIYNEQFF.

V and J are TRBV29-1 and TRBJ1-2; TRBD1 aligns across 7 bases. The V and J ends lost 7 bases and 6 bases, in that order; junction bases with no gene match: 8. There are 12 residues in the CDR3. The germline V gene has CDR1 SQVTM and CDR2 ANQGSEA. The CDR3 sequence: CSAQTGKDGYTF. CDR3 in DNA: TGCAGCGCCCAGACAGGGAAGGATGGCTACACCTTC.

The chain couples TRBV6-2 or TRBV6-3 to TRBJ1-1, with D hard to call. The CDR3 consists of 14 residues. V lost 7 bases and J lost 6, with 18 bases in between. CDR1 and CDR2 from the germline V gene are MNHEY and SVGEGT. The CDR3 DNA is TGTGCCAGCACAGCCGAGATTGGAGTGGCTGAAGCTTTCTTT. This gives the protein CASTAEIGVAEAFF.

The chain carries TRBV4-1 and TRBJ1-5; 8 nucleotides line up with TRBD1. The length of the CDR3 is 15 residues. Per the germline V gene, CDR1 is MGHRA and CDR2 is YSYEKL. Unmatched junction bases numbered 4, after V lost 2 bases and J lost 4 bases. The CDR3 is CASSQLHRGNQPQHF. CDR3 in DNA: TGCGCCAGCAGCCAACTTCACAGGGGGAATCAGCCCCAGCATTTT.

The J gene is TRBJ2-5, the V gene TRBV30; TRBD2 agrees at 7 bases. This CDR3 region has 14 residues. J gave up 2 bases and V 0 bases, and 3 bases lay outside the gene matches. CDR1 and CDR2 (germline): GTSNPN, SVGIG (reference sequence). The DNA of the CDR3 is TGTGCCTGGAGTGTGGGGAGGGGACAAGAGACCCAGTACTTC. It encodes CAWSVGRGQETQYF.

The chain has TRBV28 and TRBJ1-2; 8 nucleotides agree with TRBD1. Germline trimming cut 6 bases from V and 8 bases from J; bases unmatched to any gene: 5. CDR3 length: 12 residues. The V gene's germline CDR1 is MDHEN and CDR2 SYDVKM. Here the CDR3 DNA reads TGTGCCAGCAGACAGGGGGGTTGGGGCTACACCTTC. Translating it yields CASRQGGWGYTF.

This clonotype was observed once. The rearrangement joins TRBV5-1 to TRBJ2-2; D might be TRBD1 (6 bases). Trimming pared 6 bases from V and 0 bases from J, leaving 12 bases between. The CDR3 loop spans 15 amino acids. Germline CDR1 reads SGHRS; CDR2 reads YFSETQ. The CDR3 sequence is CASTQGAPNTGELFF. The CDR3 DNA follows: TGCGCCAGCACACAGGGCGCTCCGAACACCGGGGAGCTGTTTTTT.

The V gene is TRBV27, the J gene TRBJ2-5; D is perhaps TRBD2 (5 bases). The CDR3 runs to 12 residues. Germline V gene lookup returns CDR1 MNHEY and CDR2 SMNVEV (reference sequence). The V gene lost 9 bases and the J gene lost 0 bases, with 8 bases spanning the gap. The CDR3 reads CASSDDQETQYF. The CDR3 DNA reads TGTGCCAGTAGCGACGACCAAGAGACCCAGTACTTC.

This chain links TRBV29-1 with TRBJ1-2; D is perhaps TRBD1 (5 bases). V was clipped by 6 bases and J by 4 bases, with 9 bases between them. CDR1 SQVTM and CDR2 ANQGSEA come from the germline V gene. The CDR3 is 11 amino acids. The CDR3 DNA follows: TGCAGCGTCGGGGGGATCTATGGCTACACCTTC. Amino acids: CSVGGIYGYTF.